Shown below are 25 T cell receptor beta chains from a single sample sequenced in a study of cytomegalovirus exposure and HLA in healthy donors. The PCR contained 60 Vbeta and 13 Jbeta primers. Only in-frame clones appear in the TCRdb table, and some are missing; sequencing was by immunoSEQ multiplex PCR. The table has about 89,000 clones, roughly 70% seen once. The sequenced sample consisted of PBMCs. The source is a man aged 30 to 39 in good health and CMV-seronegative.

This clone was seen only a few times. V is TRBV19 and J is TRBJ2-1; 9 bases match TRBD2. V was pared by 5 bases and J by 9 bases, with 11 bases of the junction left unmatched. CDR1 and CDR2 (germline): LNHDA, SQIVND (reference sequence). This CDR3 is built from 15 residues. The CDR3 region is CASSSRLAESSEQFF. CDR3 nucleotide sequence: TGTGCCAGTAGTTCGCGACTAGCGGAAAGCTCTGAGCAGTTCTTC.

The chain employs TRBV29-1 and TRBJ1-2; the match to TRBD1 covers 8 bases. The CDR3 extends over 13 amino acids. Germline V gene lookup returns CDR1 SQVTM and CDR2 ANQGSEA. CDR3 coding DNA: TGCAGTTCTCCGTCCGGGACAGGCTATGGCTACACCTTC. It codes for CSSPSGTGYGYTF.

V and J are TRBV7-3 and TRBJ2-5; perhaps TRBD2 as D (6 bases). With the DNA end fitting TRBJ2-7 better, the J assignment may be wrong. From germline, CDR1 is SGHTA and CDR2 FQGTGA. The CDR3 runs 16 residues. The CDR3 reads CASSLTFGGTPYEQYF. The DNA of the CDR3 is TGTGCCAGCAGCTTAACGTTTGGCGGGACCCCGTACGAGCAGTACTTC.

The rearrangement uses TRBV4-1 and TRBJ1-1, with 8 bases identical to TRBD1. The CDR3 runs to 14 residues. Germline trimming cut 2 bases from V and 4 bases from J; bases unmatched to any gene: 3. Germline assignment: CDR1 MGHRA and CDR2 YSYEKL. The CDR3 DNA is TGCGCCAGCAGCCAACTGACAGGGGTCACTGAAGCTTTCTTT. Protein: CASSQLTGVTEAFF.

The rearrangement joins TRBV6-1 to TRBJ2-1; 8 nucleotides agree with TRBD2. Germline lookup yields CDR1 MNHNS and CDR2 SASEGT. The CDR3 covers 13 residues. V trimming: 6 bases; J trimming: 7 bases; junction bases outside the gene matches: 5. Written as DNA, the CDR3 is TGTGCCAGCAGGGCTAGCGGGTCGAATGAGCAGTTCTTC. Residues: CASRASGSNEQFF.

This clone was counted a few times. The rearrangement links TRBV29-1 to TRBJ1-2; possibly TRBD1 for D (5 bases). The CDR3 is 13 residues long. Trimming left V 2 bases short and J 2 bases short, with 9 bases between. CDR1 is SQVTM and CDR2 is ANQGSEA in the germline V gene. This CDR3 reads CSVERAGNYGYTF. CDR3 sequence (DNA): TGCAGCGTTGAAAGGGCAGGGAACTATGGCTACACCTTC.

The CDR3 bases are TGCAGCGTGACCGGGGGAGCGGGAGATCACAATGAGCAGTTCTTC. Protein product: CSVTGGAGDHNEQFF. The chain joins TRBV29-1 to TRBJ2-1; the match to TRBD2 covers 8 bases. Germline CDR1 is SQVTM and CDR2 is ANQGSEA. The CDR3 covers 15 residues. J lost 5 bases, V lost 6 bases, and 12 bases had no gene match.

The rearrangement links TRBV7-8 to TRBJ1-5; D not resolved. The V end was cut by 9 bases, the J end by 4 bases, with 7 bases between. Germline loops: CDR1 SGHVS, CDR2 FQNEAQ. CDR3 length: 11 residues. In DNA form, the CDR3 reads TGTGCCAGTCTACCAAATCAGCCCCAGCATTTT. Encoded protein: CASLPNQPQHF.

This chain joins TRBV27 and TRBJ2-1; 13 bases are a match to TRBD2. This CDR3 has 15 amino acids. V lost 6 bases to trimming and J lost 7 bases; unmatched junction nucleotides: 6. Germline V CDR1 and CDR2: MNHEY, SMNVEV (reference sequence). The CDR3 loop reads CASRKGLAGVNEQFF. The CDR3 bases are TGTGCCAGCAGAAAAGGACTAGCGGGAGTTAATGAGCAGTTCTTC.

This chain connects TRBV7-8 to TRBJ1-1, with D possibly being TRBD1 (5 bases). Germline V gene sequence: CDR1 SGHVS, CDR2 FQNEAQ. V was pared by 5 bases and J by 11 bases, with 21 bases between. CDR3 length equals 14 residues. CDR3 nucleotide sequence: TGTGCCAGCAGCCCGAGTGGCAGGGAGGGCAACGCTTTCTTT. It is translated as CASSPSGREGNAFF.

This clone occurred a few times. The chain employs TRBV27 and TRBJ1-2; 7 bases align to TRBD1. V gave up 5 bases and J gave up 7 bases; unmatched junction bases: 4. This CDR3 spans 12 amino acids. Per the germline V gene, CDR1 is MNHEY and CDR2 is SMNVEV (reference sequence). The CDR3 coding sequence is TGTGCCAGCAGTACGACAGGGTTTGGCTACACCTTC. It is translated as CASSTTGFGYTF.

The chain recombines TRBV5-1 with TRBJ1-3; a possible D gene is TRBD1 (6 bases). V lost 2 bases to trimming and J lost 4 bases, with 10 bases between them. CDR3 length equals 14 residues. CDR1 and CDR2 (germline): SGHRS, YFSETQ. The CDR3 reads CASSLGGVGNTIYF. Written as DNA, the CDR3 is TGCGCCAGCAGCTTAGGGGGGGTCGGAAACACCATATATTTT.

In its sample, this clone was seen a few times. V gene TRBV9 combines with J gene TRBJ2-7; D ambiguous. Germline V lookup: CDR1 SGDLS, CDR2 YYNGEE. The CDR3 runs to 14 residues. The V end lost 2 bases, the J end lost 1 base, and 10 bases lay between the germline ends. The CDR3 loop reads CASSVGSTSYEQYF. The CDR3 region has the DNA TGTGCCAGCAGCGTGGGTAGCACGTCCTACGAGCAGTACTTC.

The chain recombines TRBV19 with TRBJ2-1; TRBD2 matches 12 bases. J gave up 5 bases and V 5 bases, and 4 bases lay outside the gene matches. CDR1 and CDR2 from the germline V gene are LNHDA and SQIVND (reference sequence). The CDR3 has 15 amino acids. The chain's CDR3 is CASSLTSGSNNEQFF. The CDR3 DNA reads TGTGCCAGTAGTTTGACTAGCGGGAGTAACAATGAGCAGTTCTTC.

This clone was seen more than once but under ten times. The chain employs TRBV6-6 and TRBJ2-2; D gene ambiguous. This CDR3 is 14 amino acids long. Trimming left V 6 bases short and J 4 bases short, with 12 bases between. The germline CDR1 and CDR2 sequences are MNHNY and SVGAGI (reference sequence). CDR3 coding DNA: TGTGCCAGCAGCCCCCGAGGAACCACCGGGGAGCTGTTTTTT. Residues: CASSPRGTTGELFF.

This chain links TRBV14 with TRBJ2-7; TRBD1 agrees at 7 bases. Germline V gene lookup returns CDR1 SGHDN and CDR2 FVKESK. This CDR3 region has 14 residues. After removal of 3 bases from V and 3 bases from J, the junction contained 5 bases not matched to a gene. The CDR3 sequence is CASSQTGFNYEQYF. The CDR3, as DNA: TGTGCCAGCAGCCAGACAGGGTTCAACTACGAGCAGTACTTC.

This clone was observed a handful of times. This chain joins TRBV27 and TRBJ2-7, with a possible D match to TRBD1 (6 bases). Germline lookup yields CDR1 MNHEY and CDR2 SMNVEV (reference sequence). Trimming removed 5 bases from V and 3 bases from J, with 11 bases in between. The CDR3 contains 13 residues. CDR3 bases: TGTGCCAGCAGTCCGGGACAACACTACGAGCAGTACTTC. As protein: CASSPGQHYEQYF.

This clone came up a few times. The chain carries TRBV25-1 and TRBJ1-2; D possibly corresponds to TRBD1 (5 bases). From germline, CDR1 is MGHDK and CDR2 SYGVNS. This CDR3 has 15 amino acids. Trimming removed 2 bases from V and 4 bases from J, with 14 bases in between. The CDR3 nucleotides read TGTGCCAGCAGTGAAGTCAGGGCAGACCTCTATGGCTACACCTTC. It translates to CASSEVRADLYGYTF.

The genes are TRBV7-9 and TRBJ1-4, with TRBD1 as a possible D gene (5 bases). There are 14 residues in the CDR3. Germline-derived CDR1 and CDR2 are SEHNR and FQNEAQ (reference sequence). Trimming shortened V by 1 base and J by 6 bases, and 9 bases separated the two germline ends. The DNA of the CDR3 is TGTGCCAGCAGCTTAGACACGACAGATGAAAAACTGTTTTTT. Protein sequence: CASSLDTTDEKLFF.

The chain's CDR3 is CASSPRTSGYPEQFF. CDR3 coding DNA: TGTGCCAGCAGCCCCAGGACTAGCGGGTACCCGGAGCAGTTCTTC. The chain links TRBV7-6 to TRBJ2-1; 11 bases match TRBD2. J was trimmed by 10 bases and V by 5 bases; bases with no gene match: 10. The CDR3 extends over 15 amino acids. CDR1 is SGHVS, CDR2 FNYEAQ, per germline. Supplemented by reference TRBV7-6 and TRBJ2-1, the full variable domain reads GAGVSQSPRYKVTKRGQDVALRCDPISGHVSLYWYRQALGQGPEFLTYFNYEAQQDKSGLPNDRFSAERPEGSISTLTIQRTEQRDSAMYRCASSPRTSGYPEQFFGPGTRLTVL.

The rearrangement uses TRBV2 and TRBJ1-6, with D uncertain. Trimming removed 6 bases from V and 12 bases from J, with 12 bases in between. The CDR3 is 12 amino acids. The germline V gene has CDR1 SNHLY and CDR2 FYNNEI. The DNA of the CDR3 is TGTGCCAGCAGACCCACCGGGAGACCCCTCCACTTT. It encodes CASRPTGRPLHF. The full variable domain, completed using reference TRBV2 and TRBJ1-6, is EPEVTQTPSHQVTQMGQEVILRCVPISNHLYFYWYRQILGQKVEFLVSFYNNEISEKSEIFDDQFSVERPDGSNFTLKIRSTKLEDSAMYFCASRPTGRPLHFGNGTRLTVT.

The chain employs TRBV19 and TRBJ2-7; 11 nucleotides match TRBD2. The V segment lost 3 bases and the J segment 5 bases; nucleotides outside the gene matches: 6. CDR1 and CDR2 (germline): LNHDA, SQIVND (reference sequence). The CDR3 covers 15 residues. DNA of the CDR3: TGTGCCAGTAGTATTCAACTAGCGGGAGTCCACGAGCAGTACTTC. This translates into CASSIQLAGVHEQYF.

The V gene is TRBV11-2, the J gene TRBJ1-6; 7 positions match TRBD1. The J segment lost 0 bases and the V segment lost 1 base, leaving 9 bases of the junction unmatched. The CDR3 runs 19 residues. Per germline, CDR1 SGHAT and CDR2 FQNNGV. CDR3 nucleotides: TGTGCCAGCAGCTTAGTTAAGACAGGGCAAAGCTCCTATAATTCACCCCTCCACTTT. The encoded protein is CASSLVKTGQSSYNSPLHF.

This clone is medium-sized by share. The chain combines TRBV6-4 with TRBJ2-1; 13 nucleotides line up with TRBD2. After removal of 2 bases from V and 4 bases from J, the junction contained 2 bases not matched to a gene. The CDR3 covers 16 residues. The germline V gene encodes CDR1 MRHNA and CDR2 SNTAGT. CDR3: CASSDGTSGEYNEQFF. The CDR3 region has the DNA TGTGCCAGCAGTGACGGGACTAGCGGGGAATACAATGAGCAGTTCTTC.

The chain employs TRBV19 and TRBJ2-2; TRBD1 might be the D (6 bases). The germline V gene encodes CDR1 LNHDA and CDR2 SQIVND (reference sequence). CDR3 length: 18 residues. The germline V and J ends were trimmed by 7 bases and 5 bases, with 26 bases remaining between them. CDR3 region: CASKEGMRAGVRTGELFF. DNA of the CDR3: TGTGCCAGTAAAGAGGGGATGCGGGCAGGGGTTAGGACCGGGGAGCTGTTTTTT.